The source of this TCR beta chain is a study of blood T cells in healthy people across ages. Points from the study as a whole: One million T cells yielded diversity estimates that were considered underestimates.

A minimum of 7 million PBMCs was isolated per sample. PCR was performed a second time for about 7 to 12 cycles using a sample-barcoded 5' primer and a J-beta primer mix. Each CDR3 protein is one row after TCRdb ran MiXCR on the 5' RACE reads. The sample holds roughly 800,000 distinct CDR3 sequences; approximately 25% are singletons and the top ten take more than 3%. The CDR3 runs to 15 residues. Germline CDR1 is LNHNV and CDR2 is YYDKDF (reference sequence). There are a few counts of this clonotype. No antigen is known for it. These sequences were also reported in another study, on T cells of mothers and their children. Per that paper: The study recruited a few healthy Caucasian mothers and their six children as donors.

The rearrangement links TRBV15 to TRBJ2-5; 11 bases agree with TRBD1. The last part of the DNA fits TRBJ2-7 better; the J call may be wrong. The sequencing sample was made of blood. The sequence came from a boy between 10 and 17 years old in good health. CDR3 nucleotides: TGTGCCACCAGCAAAACGGGACAGGGGGTTAGCGAGCAGTACTTC. It yields the protein CATSKTGQGVSEQYF.